These 5 T cell receptor beta chains originate from one sample sequenced in a study of blood T cells in healthy people across ages. For the second PCR, which ran for roughly 7 to 11 cycles, a sample-barcoded 5' primer and a J-beta primer mix were used. TCRdb used MiXCR to reprocess the 5' RACE reads, holding one entry per CDR3 protein. Counted here are around 1,100,000 distinct CDR3 sequences, 35% to 40% occurring once; the ten biggest clones make up around 13%. The specimen was blood. The source is a man aged 18 to 30 in good health.

The chain recombines TRBV5-1 with TRBJ2-3; 11 nucleotides agree with TRBD2. The CDR3 sequence is 19 residues long. The germline V gene has CDR1 SGHRS and CDR2 YFSETQ. The trim removed 2 bases at V and 2 bases at J, leaving 13 bases unmatched. CDR3 region: CASSLTYATSGDYTDTQYF. CDR3 sequence (DNA): TGCGCCAGCAGCTTAACTTATGCGACTAGCGGGGACTACACAGATACGCAGTATTTT. The whole variable domain, filled in from reference TRBV5-1 and TRBJ2-3, reads KAGVTQTPRYLIKTRGQQVTLSCSPISGHRSVSWYQQTPGQGLQFLFEYFSETQRNKGNFPGRFSGRQFSNSRSEMNVSTLELGDSALYLCASSLTYATSGDYTDTQYFGPGTRLTVL.

CDR3 loop: CSAREWGQPQETQYF. For the CDR3, the DNA is TGCAGTGCTAGAGAATGGGGACAACCCCAAGAGACCCAGTACTTC. V is TRBV20-1 and J is TRBJ2-5; tentatively, D is TRBD1 (6 bases). From germline, CDR1 is DFQATT and CDR2 SNEGSKA (reference sequence). Trimming pared 0 bases from V and 1 base from J, leaving 12 bases between. The CDR3 has 15 amino acids.

V usage is TRBV5-5 and J usage is TRBJ1-1, with TRBD1 identical over 7 bases. Per germline, CDR1 SGHKS and CDR2 YYEKEE (reference sequence). The CDR3 spans 16 residues. Trimming cost V 1 base and J 5 bases; bases outside gene matches: 11. In DNA form, the CDR3 reads TGTGCCAGCAGCTTGTGGAGGGGGCCGGGGGATACTGAAGCTTTCTTT. Translated, it gives CASSLWRGPGDTEAFF.

Here the CDR3 reads CASSSGGGEQFF. The CDR3 region has the DNA TGTGCCAGCAGCTCCGGTGGGGGCGAGCAGTTCTTC. The rearrangement uses TRBV28 and TRBJ2-1; maybe TRBD1 (6 bases). The CDR3 runs 12 residues. V lost 6 bases and J 10 bases, leaving 13 bases between the germline ends. Germline CDR1 MDHEN, CDR2 SYDVKM.

This clonotype was counted between two and nine times. The rearrangement links TRBV27 to TRBJ2-7, with D possibly TRBD2 on 6 matching bases. The CDR3 sequence is 13 residues long. The ends were cut back, 1 base at V and 5 bases at J, with 9 bases in the middle. From germline, CDR1 is MNHEY and CDR2 SMNVEV (reference sequence). The chain's CDR3 is CASSLYWGDEQYF. CDR3 nucleotide sequence: TGTGCCAGCAGTTTATATTGGGGGGACGAGCAGTACTTC.